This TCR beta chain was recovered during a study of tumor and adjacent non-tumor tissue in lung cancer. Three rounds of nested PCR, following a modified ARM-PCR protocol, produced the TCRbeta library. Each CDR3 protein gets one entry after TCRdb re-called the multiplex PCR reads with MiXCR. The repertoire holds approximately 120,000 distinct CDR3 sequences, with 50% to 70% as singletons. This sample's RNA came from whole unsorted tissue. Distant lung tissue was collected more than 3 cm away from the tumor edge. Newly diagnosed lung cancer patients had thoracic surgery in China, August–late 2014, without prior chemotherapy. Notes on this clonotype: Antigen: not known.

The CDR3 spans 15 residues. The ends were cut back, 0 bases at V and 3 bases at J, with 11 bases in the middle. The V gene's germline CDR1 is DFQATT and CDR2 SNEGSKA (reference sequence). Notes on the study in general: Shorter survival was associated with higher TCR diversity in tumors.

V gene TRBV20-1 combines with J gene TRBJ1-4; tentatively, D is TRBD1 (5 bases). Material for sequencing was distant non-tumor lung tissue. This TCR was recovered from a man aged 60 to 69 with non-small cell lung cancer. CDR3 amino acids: CSARDPGSPNEKLFF. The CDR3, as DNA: TGCAGTGCTAGAGATCCAGGGTCACCTAATGAAAAACTGTTTTTT.